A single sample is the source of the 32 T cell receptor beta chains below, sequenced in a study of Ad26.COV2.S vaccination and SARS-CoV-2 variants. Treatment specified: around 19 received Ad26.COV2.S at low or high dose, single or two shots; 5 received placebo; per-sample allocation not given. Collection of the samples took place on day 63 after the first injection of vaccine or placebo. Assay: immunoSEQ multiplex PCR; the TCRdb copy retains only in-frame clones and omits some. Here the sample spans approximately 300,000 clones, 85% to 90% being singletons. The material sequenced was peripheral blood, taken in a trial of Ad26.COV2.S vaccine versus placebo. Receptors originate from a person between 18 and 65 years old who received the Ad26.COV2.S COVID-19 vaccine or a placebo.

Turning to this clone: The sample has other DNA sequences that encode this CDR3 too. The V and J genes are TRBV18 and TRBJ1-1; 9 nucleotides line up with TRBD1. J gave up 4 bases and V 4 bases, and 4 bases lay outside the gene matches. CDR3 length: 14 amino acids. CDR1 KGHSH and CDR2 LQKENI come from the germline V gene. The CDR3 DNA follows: TGTGCCAGCTCACTACAGGGGGCCCTCACTGAAGCTTTCTTT. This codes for CASSLQGALTEAFF.

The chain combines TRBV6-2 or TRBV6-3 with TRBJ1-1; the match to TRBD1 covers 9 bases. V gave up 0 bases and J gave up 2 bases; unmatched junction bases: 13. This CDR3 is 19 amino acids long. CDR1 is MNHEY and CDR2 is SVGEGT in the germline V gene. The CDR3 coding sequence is TGTGCCAGCAGTTACTCTCGATCCCCCGGACAGGGGCTAAACACTGAAGCTTTCTTT. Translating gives CASSYSRSPGQGLNTEAFF.

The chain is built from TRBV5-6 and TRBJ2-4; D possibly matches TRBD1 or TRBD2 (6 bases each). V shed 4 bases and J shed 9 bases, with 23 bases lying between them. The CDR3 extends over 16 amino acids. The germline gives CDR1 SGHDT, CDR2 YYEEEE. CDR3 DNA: TGTGCCAGCAGCCTGAACCGGGGGCATCAGGAAAGCATTCAGTACTTC. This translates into CASSLNRGHQESIQYF.

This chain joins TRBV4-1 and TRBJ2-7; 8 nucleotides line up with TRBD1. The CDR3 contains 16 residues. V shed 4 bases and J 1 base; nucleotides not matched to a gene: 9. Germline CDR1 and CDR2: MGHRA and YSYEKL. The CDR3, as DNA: TGCGCCAGCAGCCCTTATTCCGGGACAGGATCCTACGAGCAGTACTTC. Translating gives CASSPYSGTGSYEQYF.

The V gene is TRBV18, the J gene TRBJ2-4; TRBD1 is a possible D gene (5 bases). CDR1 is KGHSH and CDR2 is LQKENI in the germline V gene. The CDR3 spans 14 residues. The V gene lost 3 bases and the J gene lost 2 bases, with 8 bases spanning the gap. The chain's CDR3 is CASSPQGTKNIQYF. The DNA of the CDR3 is TGTGCCAGCTCACCCCAGGGAACCAAAAACATTCAGTACTTC.

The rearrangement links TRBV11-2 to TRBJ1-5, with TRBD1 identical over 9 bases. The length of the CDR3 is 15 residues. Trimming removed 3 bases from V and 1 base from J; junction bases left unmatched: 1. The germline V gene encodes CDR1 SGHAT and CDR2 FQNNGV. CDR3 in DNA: TGTGCCAGCAGCTTCGGGACAGGGAGCAATCAGCCCCAGCATTTT. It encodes CASSFGTGSNQPQHF.

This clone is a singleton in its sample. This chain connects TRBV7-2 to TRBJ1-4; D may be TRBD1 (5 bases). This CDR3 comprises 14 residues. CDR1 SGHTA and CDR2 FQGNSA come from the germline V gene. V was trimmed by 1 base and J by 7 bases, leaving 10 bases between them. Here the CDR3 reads CASSLGGISEKLFF. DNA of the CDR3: TGTGCCAGCAGCTTAGGGGGCATTAGTGAAAAACTGTTTTTT. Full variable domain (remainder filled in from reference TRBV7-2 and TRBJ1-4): GAGVSQSPSNKVTEKGKDVELRCDPISGHTALYWYRQSLGQGLEFLIYFQGNSAPDKSGLPSDRFSAERTGGSVSTLTIQRTQQEDSAVYLCASSLGGISEKLFFGSGTQLSVL.

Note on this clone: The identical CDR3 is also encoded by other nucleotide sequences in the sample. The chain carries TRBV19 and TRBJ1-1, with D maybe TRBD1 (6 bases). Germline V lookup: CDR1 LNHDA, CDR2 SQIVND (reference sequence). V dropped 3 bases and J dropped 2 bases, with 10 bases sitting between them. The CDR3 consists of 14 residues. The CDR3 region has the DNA TGTGCCAGTAGTATCAGGGGCCTAAACACTGAAGCTTTCTTT. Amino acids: CASSIRGLNTEAFF.

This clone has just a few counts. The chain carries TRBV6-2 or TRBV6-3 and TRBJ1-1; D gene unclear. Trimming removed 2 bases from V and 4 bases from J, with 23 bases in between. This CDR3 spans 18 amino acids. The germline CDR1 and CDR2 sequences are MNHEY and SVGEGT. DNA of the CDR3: TGTGCCAGCAGTTACCCCCGGGGTGATAGATTAATCAGCACTGAAGCTTTCTTT. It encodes CASSYPRGDRLISTEAFF.

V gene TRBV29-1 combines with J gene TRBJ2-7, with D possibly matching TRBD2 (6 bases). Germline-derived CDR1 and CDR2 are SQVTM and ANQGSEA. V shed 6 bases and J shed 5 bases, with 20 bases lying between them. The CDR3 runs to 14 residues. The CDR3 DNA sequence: TGCAGCGTGGTTGGGGGGAAATCGGTCAACGAGCAGTACTTC. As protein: CSVVGGKSVNEQYF.

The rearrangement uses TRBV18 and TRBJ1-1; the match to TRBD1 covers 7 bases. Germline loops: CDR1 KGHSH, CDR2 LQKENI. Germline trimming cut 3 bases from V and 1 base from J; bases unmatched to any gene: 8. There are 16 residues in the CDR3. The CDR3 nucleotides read TGTGCCAGCTCACCGCGACAGGGTGGAAAGAACACTGAAGCTTTCTTT. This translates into CASSPRQGGKNTEAFF.

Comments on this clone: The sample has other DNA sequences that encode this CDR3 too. CDR3 sequence: CASSLDFYGYTF. Here the CDR3 DNA reads TGTGCCAGCAGCTTGGATTTTTATGGCTACACCTTC. The V call is TRBV5-4, the J call TRBJ1-2; D remains unclear. V was shortened by 0 bases and J by 5 bases, with 5 bases between the two germline ends. The CDR3 extends over 12 amino acids. CDR1 and CDR2 (germline): SGHNT, YYREEE (reference sequence).

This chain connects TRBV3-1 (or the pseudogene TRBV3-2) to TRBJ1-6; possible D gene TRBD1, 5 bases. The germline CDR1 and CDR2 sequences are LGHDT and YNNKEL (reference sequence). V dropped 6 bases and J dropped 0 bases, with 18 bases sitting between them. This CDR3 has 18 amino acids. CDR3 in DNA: TGTGCCAGCAGTCGACAGTCCGGCGGGGGCTCCTATAATTCACCCCTCCACTTT. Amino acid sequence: CASSRQSGGGSYNSPLHF.

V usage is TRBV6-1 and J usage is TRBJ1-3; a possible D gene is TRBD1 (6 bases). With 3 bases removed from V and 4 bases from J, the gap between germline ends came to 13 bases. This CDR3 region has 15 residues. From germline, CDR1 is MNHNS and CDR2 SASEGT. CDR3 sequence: CASSDAGANGNTIYF. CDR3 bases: TGTGCCAGCAGTGACGCGGGGGCGAACGGAAACACCATATATTTT.

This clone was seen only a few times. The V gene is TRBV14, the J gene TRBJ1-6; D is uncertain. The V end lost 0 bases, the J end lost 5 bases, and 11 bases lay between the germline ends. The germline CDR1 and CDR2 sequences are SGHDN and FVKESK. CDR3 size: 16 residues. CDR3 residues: CASSQDVKNNNSPLHF. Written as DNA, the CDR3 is TGTGCCAGCAGCCAAGATGTAAAGAACAATAATTCACCCCTCCACTTT.

The DNA for the CDR3 is TGTGCCAGTAGTATTGACTTCCAGCCCCAGCATTTT. It codes for CASSIDFQPQHF. V gene TRBV19 combines with J gene TRBJ1-5, with D uncertain. V was cut by 3 bases and J by 7 bases, with 7 bases left in between. The germline V gene encodes CDR1 LNHDA and CDR2 SQIVND (reference sequence). This CDR3 spans 12 amino acids.

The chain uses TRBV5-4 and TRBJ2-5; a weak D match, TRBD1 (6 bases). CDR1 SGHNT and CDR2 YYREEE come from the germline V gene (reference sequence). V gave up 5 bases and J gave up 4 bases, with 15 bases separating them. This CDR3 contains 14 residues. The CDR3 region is CASRQELGGETQYF. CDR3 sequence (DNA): TGTGCCAGCAGGCAAGAACTAGGGGGAGAGACCCAGTACTTC. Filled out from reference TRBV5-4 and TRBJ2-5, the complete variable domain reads ETGVTQSPTHLIKTRGQQVTLRCSSQSGHNTVSWYQQALGQGPQFIFQYYREEENGRGNFPPRFSGLQFPNYSSELNVNALELDDSALYLCASRQELGGETQYFGPGTRLLVL.

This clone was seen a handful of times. The CDR3 spells CASRTSRRGRTGELFF. CDR3 bases: TGTGCCAGCAGAACCTCCCGCAGGGGGCGAACCGGGGAGCTGTTTTTT. The chain recombines TRBV27 with TRBJ2-2, with TRBD1 identical over 8 bases. Germline values: CDR1 MNHEY, CDR2 SMNVEV (reference sequence). J gave up 5 bases and V 6 bases, and 11 bases lay outside the gene matches. CDR3 length equals 16 residues.

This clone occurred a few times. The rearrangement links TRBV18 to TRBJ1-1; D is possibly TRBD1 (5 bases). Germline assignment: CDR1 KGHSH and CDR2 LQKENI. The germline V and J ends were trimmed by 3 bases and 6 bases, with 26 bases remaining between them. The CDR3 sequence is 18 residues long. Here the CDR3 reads CASSPLVGDAGVKAEAFF. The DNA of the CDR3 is TGTGCCAGCTCACCCCTGGTGGGGGACGCGGGGGTGAAAGCTGAAGCTTTCTTT.

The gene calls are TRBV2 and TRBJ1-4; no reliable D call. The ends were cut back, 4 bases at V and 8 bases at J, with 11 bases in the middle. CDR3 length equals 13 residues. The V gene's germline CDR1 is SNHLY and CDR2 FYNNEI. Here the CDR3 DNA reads TGTGCCAGCAGTGTTCTCAGCAACGAAAAACTGTTTTTT. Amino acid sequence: CASSVLSNEKLFF.

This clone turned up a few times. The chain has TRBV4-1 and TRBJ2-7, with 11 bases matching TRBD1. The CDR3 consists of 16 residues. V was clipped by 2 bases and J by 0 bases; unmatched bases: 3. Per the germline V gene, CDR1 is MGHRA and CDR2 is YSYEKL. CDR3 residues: CASSQTGTGGSYEQYF. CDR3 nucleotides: TGCGCCAGCAGCCAAACCGGGACAGGGGGCTCCTACGAGCAGTACTTC.

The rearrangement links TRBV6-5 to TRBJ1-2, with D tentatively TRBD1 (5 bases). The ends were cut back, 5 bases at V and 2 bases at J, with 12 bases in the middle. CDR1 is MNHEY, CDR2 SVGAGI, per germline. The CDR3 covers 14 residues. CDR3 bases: TGTGCCAGCAGTCGTGGGGGAGGCAACTATGGCTACACCTTC. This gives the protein CASSRGGGNYGYTF.

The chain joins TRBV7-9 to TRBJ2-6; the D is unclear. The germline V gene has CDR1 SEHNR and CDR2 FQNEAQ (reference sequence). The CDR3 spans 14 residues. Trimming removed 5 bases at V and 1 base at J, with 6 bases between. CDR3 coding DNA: TGTGCCAGCAGCCCCCGATCTGGGGCCAACGTCCTGACTTTC. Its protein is CASSPRSGANVLTF.

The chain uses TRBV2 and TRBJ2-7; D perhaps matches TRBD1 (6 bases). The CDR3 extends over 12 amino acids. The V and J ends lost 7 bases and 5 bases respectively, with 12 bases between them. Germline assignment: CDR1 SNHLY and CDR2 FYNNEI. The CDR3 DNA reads TGTGCCAGCACCCCCGACAGGAACGAGCAGTACTTC. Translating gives CASTPDRNEQYF.

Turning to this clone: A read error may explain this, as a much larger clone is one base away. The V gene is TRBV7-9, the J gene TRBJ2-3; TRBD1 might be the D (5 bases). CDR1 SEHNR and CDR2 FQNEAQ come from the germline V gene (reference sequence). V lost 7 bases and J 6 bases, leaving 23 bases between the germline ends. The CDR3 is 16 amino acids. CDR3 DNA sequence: TGTGCCAGCAACTTTTTCAGGGTGGGGATAGCCGATACGCAGTATTTT. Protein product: CASNFFRVGIADTQYF.

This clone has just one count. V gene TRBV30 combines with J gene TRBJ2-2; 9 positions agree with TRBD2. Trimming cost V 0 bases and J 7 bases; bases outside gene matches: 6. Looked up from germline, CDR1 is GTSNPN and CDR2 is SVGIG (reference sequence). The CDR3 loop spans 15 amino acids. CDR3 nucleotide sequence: TGTGCCTGGAGTGTATCTAGCGGGGCGGGCGGGGAGCTGTTTTTT. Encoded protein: CAWSVSSGAGGELFF.

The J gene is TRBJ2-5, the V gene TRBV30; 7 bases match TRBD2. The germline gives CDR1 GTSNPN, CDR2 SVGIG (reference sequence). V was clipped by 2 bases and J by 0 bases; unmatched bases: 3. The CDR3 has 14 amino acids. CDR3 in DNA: TGTGCCTGGAGTCCGACTAGCCACCAAGAGACCCAGTACTTC. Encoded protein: CAWSPTSHQETQYF.

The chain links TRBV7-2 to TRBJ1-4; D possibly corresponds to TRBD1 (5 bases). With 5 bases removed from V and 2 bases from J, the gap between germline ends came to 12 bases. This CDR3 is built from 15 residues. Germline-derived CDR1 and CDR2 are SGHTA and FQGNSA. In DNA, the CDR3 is TGTGCCAGCAGCCTCCGGGGGTTGACTAATGAAAAACTGTTTTTT. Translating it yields CASSLRGLTNEKLFF.

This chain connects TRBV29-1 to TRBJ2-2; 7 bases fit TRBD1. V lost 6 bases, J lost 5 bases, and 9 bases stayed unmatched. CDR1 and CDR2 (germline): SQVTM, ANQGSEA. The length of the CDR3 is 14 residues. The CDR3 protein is CSVRILQGTGELFF. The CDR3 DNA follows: TGCAGCGTGAGGATATTACAGGGGACCGGGGAGCTGTTTTTT.

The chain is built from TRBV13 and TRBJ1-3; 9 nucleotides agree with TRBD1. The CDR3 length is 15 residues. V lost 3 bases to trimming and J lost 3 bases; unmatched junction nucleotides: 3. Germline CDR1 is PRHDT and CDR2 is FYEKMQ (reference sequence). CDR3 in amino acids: CASSFGQGYGNTIYF. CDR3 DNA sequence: TGTGCCAGCAGCTTCGGACAGGGGTATGGAAACACCATATATTTT.

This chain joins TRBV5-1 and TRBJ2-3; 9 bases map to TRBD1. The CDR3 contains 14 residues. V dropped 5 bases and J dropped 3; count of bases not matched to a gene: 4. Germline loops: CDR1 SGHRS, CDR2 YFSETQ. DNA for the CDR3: TGCGCCAGCAGTAGGACAGGGGTAACAGATACGCAGTATTTT. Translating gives CASSRTGVTDTQYF. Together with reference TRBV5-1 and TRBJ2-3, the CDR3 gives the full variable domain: KAGVTQTPRYLIKTRGQQVTLSCSPISGHRSVSWYQQTPGQGLQFLFEYFSETQRNKGNFPGRFSGRQFSNSRSEMNVSTLELGDSALYLCASSRTGVTDTQYFGPGTRLTVL.

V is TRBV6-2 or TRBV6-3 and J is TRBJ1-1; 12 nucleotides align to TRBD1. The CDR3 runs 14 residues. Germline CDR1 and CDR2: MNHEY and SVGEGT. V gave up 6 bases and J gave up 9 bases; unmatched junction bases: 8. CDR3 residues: CASSHGTGGLQAFF. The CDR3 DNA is TGTGCCAGCAGCCACGGGACAGGGGGCTTACAAGCTTTCTTT.